The 17 T cell receptor beta chains below come from one sample, sequenced in a study of blood T cells in healthy people across ages. Primed by a sample-barcoded 5' primer and a J-beta primer mix, a second PCR proceeded for roughly 6 to 12 cycles. TCRdb re-called the 5' RACE reads through MiXCR, storing one row per CDR3 protein. This table holds 800,000 to 950,000 distinct CDR3 sequences, roughly 52% found once. The sequencing sample was made of blood. Receptors originate from a man younger than 40 in good health.

The chain carries TRBV20-1 and TRBJ1-5; D is perhaps TRBD1 (6 bases). V shed 5 bases and J shed 0 bases, with 20 bases lying between them. Germline-derived CDR1 and CDR2 are DFQATT and SNEGSKA (reference sequence). The CDR3 totals 17 residues. The CDR3 DNA reads TGCAGTGCTGGCACCCTCGGACAGAGAAATAGCAATCAGCCCCAGCATTTT. Amino acids: CSAGTLGQRNSNQPQHF.

The chain employs TRBV9 and TRBJ1-2; D is unresolved. CDR3 length equals 12 residues. CDR1 SGDLS and CDR2 YYNGEE come from the germline V gene. V gave up 4 bases and J gave up 4 bases, with 8 bases separating them. In DNA, the CDR3 is TGTGCCAGCAGCCAAATTTTCTATGGCTACACCTTC. Translating it yields CASSQIFYGYTF.

The V gene is TRBV5-1, the J gene TRBJ2-2, with 8 nucleotides matching TRBD1. Losses at the gene ends were 0 bases for V and 0 bases for J; bases not matched to a gene: 4. Per germline, CDR1 SGHRS and CDR2 YFSETQ. The CDR3 has 17 residues. The CDR3 DNA reads TGCGCCAGCAGCTTGGTGGGGACAGGTGCGAACACCGGGGAGCTGTTTTTT. Protein: CASSLVGTGANTGELFF.

This chain connects TRBV20-1 to TRBJ1-5; tentatively, D is TRBD1 (5 bases). The CDR3 covers 14 residues. V lost 0 bases and J lost 11, with 17 bases in between. CDR1 DFQATT and CDR2 SNEGSKA come from the germline V gene (reference sequence). CDR3 coding DNA: TGCAGTGCTAGAGATGGGACTGTACAGCGGGCCCAGCATTTT. Protein sequence: CSARDGTVQRAQHF.

Only a few counts were recorded for this clonotype. A much larger clone differs from this one at a single base, so this may be a read error. The V call is TRBV7-2, the J call TRBJ1-6, with 8 bases aligning to TRBD1. CDR3 length: 14 residues. Germline V gene lookup returns CDR1 SGHTA and CDR2 FQGNSA. J was trimmed by 9 bases and V by 3 bases; bases with no gene match: 4. The CDR3 sequence is CASSFGQGSSPLHF. The CDR3 nucleotides are TGTGCCAGCAGCTTCGGACAGGGTAGTTCACCCCTCCACTTT.

This clonotype turned up a few times. This chain uses TRBV6-5 with TRBJ2-5; 10 bases fit TRBD1. The DNA matches TRBJ2-7 better at its end, which makes the J call doubtful. Germline V gene sequence: CDR1 MNHEY, CDR2 SVGAGI. The CDR3 is 14 residues long. The CDR3 nucleotides are TGTGCCAGCAGCCCCGGGACAGGGGACTCCGAGCAGTACTTC. This gives the protein CASSPGTGDSEQYF.

The V and J genes are TRBV24-1 and TRBJ2-3, with 9 bases aligning to TRBD1. The CDR3 runs 15 residues. The germline gives CDR1 KGHDR, CDR2 SFDVKD. V dropped 5 bases and J dropped 2; count of bases not matched to a gene: 4. In DNA form, the CDR3 reads TGTGCCACCAGTGGATGGACAGGGGCCACAGATACGCAGTATTTT. Its translation: CATSGWTGATDTQYF.

The J gene is TRBJ1-2, the V gene TRBV11-2, with D unresolved. V gave up 1 base and J gave up 8 bases, with 14 bases separating them. The CDR3 loop spans 14 amino acids. Germline V gene lookup returns CDR1 SGHAT and CDR2 FQNNGV. The CDR3 loop reads CASSLASGYGGYTF. In DNA form, the CDR3 reads TGTGCCAGCAGCTTAGCGTCCGGGTACGGAGGCTACACCTTC.

This sequence joins TRBV12-3 or TRBV12-4 and TRBJ1-5, with 9 bases matching TRBD1. The CDR3 length is 16 residues. The J segment lost 7 bases and the V segment lost 5 bases, leaving 12 bases of the junction unmatched. The chain's CDR3 is CASSLTGQGSSQPQHF. In DNA, the CDR3 is TGTGCCAGCAGTCTCACGGGACAGGGATCGAGCCAGCCCCAGCATTTT.

This clonotype was observed at least ten times. The V and J genes are TRBV5-1 and TRBJ2-1; tentative D call: TRBD2 (6 bases). Germline CDR1 reads SGHRS; CDR2 reads YFSETQ. V lost 4 bases and J 7 bases, leaving 21 bases between the germline ends. The CDR3 loop spans 16 amino acids. The CDR3 loop reads CASSPSSAGSFNEQFF. The CDR3 DNA follows: TGCGCCAGCAGCCCCTCTTCGGCGGGGTCGTTTAATGAGCAGTTCTTC.

Only one count was recorded for this clonotype. DNA for the CDR3: TGTGCCAGCAGCGTGACTAGCGGGGGGGTGCGGGATACGCAGTATTTT. Its protein product is CASSVTSGGVRDTQYF. The chain is built from TRBV11-2 and TRBJ2-3; 14 bases match TRBD2. The CDR3 runs 16 residues. Losses at the gene ends were 5 bases for V and 6 bases for J; bases not matched to a gene: 7. The V gene's germline CDR1 is SGHAT and CDR2 FQNNGV.

This sequence joins TRBV27 and TRBJ1-4; 8 bases align to TRBD1. The length of the CDR3 is 14 residues. Trimming cost V 7 bases and J 3 bases; bases outside gene matches: 4. Germline V gene data show CDR1 as MNHEY and CDR2 as SMNVEV (reference sequence). CDR3: CASKTGVPNEKLFF. The CDR3 DNA follows: TGTGCCAGCAAGACAGGGGTCCCTAATGAAAAACTGTTTTTT. Full variable domain (remainder filled in from reference TRBV27 and TRBJ1-4): EAQVTQNPRYLITVTGKKLTVTCSQNMNHEYMSWYRQDPGLGLRQIYYSMNVEVTDKGDVPEGYKVSRKEKRNFPLILESPSPNQTSLYFCASKTGVPNEKLFFGSGTQLSVL.

The CDR3 nucleotides read TGCGCCAGCAGCTTCGGGCAGGGGGCGGGTGAAGCTTTCTTT. Encoded protein: CASSFGQGAGEAFF. The chain carries TRBV5-1 and TRBJ1-1; 8 positions agree with TRBD1. This CDR3 region has 14 residues. Trimming took 2 bases from V and 7 from J; bases not matched to a gene: 7. The germline CDR1 and CDR2 sequences are SGHRS and YFSETQ.

As regards this clonotype: At one end the junction does not follow the germline gene, possibly because of a read error. This sequence joins TRBV11-2 and TRBJ1-6; D might be TRBD1 (6 bases). Germline V gene lookup returns CDR1 SGHAT and CDR2 FQNNGV. This CDR3 is built from 15 residues. DNA of the CDR3: TGTGCCAGCGGCTTAGGGGACACCTTTAATTCACCCCTCCACTTT. It specifies CASGLGDTFNSPLHF.

This clonotype was detected a few times. This rearrangement joins TRBV20-1 to TRBJ2-2; tentatively, D is TRBD1 (5 bases). The V gene's germline CDR1 is DFQATT and CDR2 SNEGSKA (reference sequence). Trimming cost V 3 bases and J 0 bases, with 11 bases left between them. There are 15 residues in the CDR3. The CDR3 sequence: CSARTDLANTGELFF. For the CDR3, the DNA is TGCAGTGCTAGGACAGACCTCGCGAACACCGGGGAGCTGTTTTTT.

There are a few counts of this clonotype. This chain connects TRBV27 to TRBJ2-7; 9 bases match TRBD2. Germline lookup yields CDR1 MNHEY and CDR2 SMNVEV (reference sequence). The CDR3 sequence is 15 residues long. V shed 5 bases and J 5 bases; nucleotides not matched to a gene: 10. The CDR3 spells CASSRFAGGLDEQYF. Here the CDR3 DNA reads TGTGCCAGCAGTCGGTTTGCGGGAGGGCTGGACGAGCAGTACTTC.

The sample holds a few counts of this clonotype. The chain carries TRBV20-1 and TRBJ2-4; 14 positions agree with TRBD2. Judging by the DNA end, TRBJ2-7 fits better; the J call may be wrong. This CDR3 contains 16 residues. The V gene's germline CDR1 is DFQATT and CDR2 SNEGSKA (reference sequence). CDR3 region: CSASGSGLAGVDEQYF. The CDR3 DNA reads as TGCAGTGCTAGCGGGTCGGGACTAGCGGGGGTCGACGAGCAGTACTTC.